This T cell receptor (beta chain) was identified during a study of cytomegalovirus exposure and HLA in healthy donors. General observations from the study: Investigators reported 164 TCR beta chains as tied to cytomegalovirus. The authors judged a highly shared variant cluster likely a sequencing artifact.

With regard to this clone: Its matching antigen is unknown. A read error may produce the germline difference seen at one junction end.

The study ran its PCR with 60 Vbeta and 13 Jbeta primers. The protocol was immunoSEQ multiplex PCR, while the TCRdb copy is restricted to in-frame clones and leaves out a portion. The sample has 150,000 to 200,000 clones; roughly 88% are singletons. This CDR3 is 13 amino acids long. CDR1 and CDR2 (germline): SEHNR, FQNEAQ (reference sequence). The TCR was taken from a man aged 18 to 29 in good health and CMV-seropositive. Sequences were obtained from PBMCs. V and J are TRBV7-9 and TRBJ2-5; D is unresolved. The CDR3 spells CSSSPGPQETQYF. CDR3 DNA sequence: TGTTCCAGCAGCCCGGGTCCCCAAGAGACCCAGTACTTC.